The TCR beta chain under discussion was sequenced for a study of PD-1 blockade in classical Hodgkin lymphoma. Overall study findings and caveats: Baseline TCR diversity was reportedly lower in newly diagnosed patients than in healthy donors. It was reported as lower still in relapsed/refractory patients. Baseline diversity was lower in partial responders and progressors than complete responders. Exclusion covered patients beginning nivolumab under 1 year post-ASCT.

On this clone itself: No antigen is known for it.

Every patient experienced relapse after autologous stem cell transplantation, and brentuximab vedotin exposure varied. The protocol was immunoSEQ multiplex PCR, while the TCRdb copy is restricted to in-frame clones and leaves out a portion. The data contain about 40,000 clones, 87% of them singletons. Germline V gene lookup returns CDR1 MNHNY and CDR2 SVGAGI (reference sequence). The CDR3 has 14 residues. V gave up 4 bases and J gave up 4 bases, with 11 bases separating them. This receptor was identified in a human donor with classical Hodgkin lymphoma. The source material was peripheral blood mononuclear cells (PBMCs), sampled at baseline. The chain joins TRBV6-6 to TRBJ1-5; D is perhaps TRBD1 (5 bases). For the CDR3, the DNA is TGTGCCAGCAGTTCGCCCCGGGGGAATCAGCCCCAGCATTTT. It encodes CASSSPRGNQPQHF.